This T cell receptor (beta chain) emerged from a study of blood T cell repertoires in COVID-19. Study information: From the United States, Italy and Spain came samples of acute and convalescent COVID-19. Sources were T cells, B-cell-depleted T cells, or PBMCs; the material itself was cDNA or gDNA.

Measured with immunoSEQ multiplex PCR; TCRdb has only the in-frame clones, and not every one. The sample lists 250,000 to 350,000 clones; about 90% were seen once. The CDR3 runs to 16 residues. The V end was cut by 6 bases, the J end by 4 bases, with 18 bases between. Germline V gene data show CDR1 as SGHAT and CDR2 as FQNNGV. The V and J genes are TRBV11-2 and TRBJ2-2, with a weak D call TRBD2 (5 bases). This receptor was identified in a woman aged 45-65 years who had recovered from COVID-19. Specimen: peripheral blood. Here the CDR3 reads CASRALLRGRTGELFF. The CDR3 DNA reads as TGTGCCAGCAGAGCCTTACTCCGCGGGCGCACCGGGGAGCTGTTTTTT.